The source of this T cell receptor beta chain is a study of blood T cells in healthy people across ages. Whole-study findings and limits: A greater number of naive CD4+ cells and higher diversity distinguished long-lived donors from aged donors. Using unsorted PBMCs precluded a conclusive naive versus antigen-experienced comparison.

The CDR3 is 13 residues long. Trimming shortened V by 7 bases and J by 4 bases, and 13 bases separated the two germline ends. From germline, CDR1 is SNHLY and CDR2 FYNNEI. The total RNA that was extracted per sample amounted to at least 5.5 micrograms. As regards this clonotype: Its antigen remains unidentified.

A second PCR, run for roughly 7 to 12 cycles, used a sample-barcoded 5' primer plus a J-beta primer mix. TCRdb re-called the 5' RACE reads through MiXCR, storing one row per CDR3 protein. The table has roughly 1,500,000 distinct CDR3 sequences, 42% seen once; the top ten hold 7% to 9.5%. The sequencing input was blood. The chain joins TRBV2 to TRBJ1-1; the D gene is possibly TRBD1 (5 bases). The receptor comes from a woman aged 18-29 years in good health. Here the CDR3 reads CASKRGSVTEAFF. For the CDR3, the DNA is TGTGCCAGCAAAAGGGGTTCGGTCACTGAAGCTTTCTTT. Full variable domain (remainder filled in from reference TRBV2 and TRBJ1-1): EPEVTQTPSHQVTQMGQEVILRCVPISNHLYFYWYRQILGQKVEFLVSFYNNEISEKSEIFDDQFSVERPDGSNFTLKIRSTKLEDSAMYFCASKRGSVTEAFFGQGTRLTVV.